This is a list of T cell receptor beta chains from one sample in a study of regulatory T cells in long-lasting Graves disease. In TCRdb, the multiplex PCR reads were re-called with MiXCR into one record per CDR3 protein. The sample has 400,000 or so distinct CDR3 sequences; 23% are singletons. Sequencing was performed on peripheral blood mononuclear cells (PBMCs), taken when the disease was refractory, from a patient treated with antithyroid drugs. The receptors were gathered from a female donor with Graves disease. CDR3s include the opening cysteine and the closing phenylalanine or tryptophan. A D gene is named only where the DNA matches it firmly. Clone size is given for some rows only: seen once, a few or many times, or a class if the clone is expanded.

clone size,J gene,D gene,V gene,CDR3 DNA,CDR3 protein
-,TRBJ2-6,-,TRBV19,TGTGCCAGTATTGAGGGACGGGCCTCCGGGGCCAACGTCCTGACTTTC,CASIEGRASGANVLTF
-,TRBJ1-2,-,TRBV14,TGTGCCAGCAGCCAAGACCCAAACCGGCAGGGGCATGGCTACACCTTC,CASSQDPNRQGHGYTF
-,TRBJ1-1,-,TRBV7-9,TGTGCCAGCAGCTTAGCCGGGGGGGAAGCTTTCTTT,CASSLAGGEAFF
-,TRBJ2-5,TRBD2,TRBV7-2,TGTGCCAGCAGCTTAGAGGGCGGGCCGGGAGGCCACTTC,CASSLEGGPGGHF
few,TRBJ2-5,-,TRBV7-9,TGTGCCAGCAGCTCCCACCCCCGGGACCCACCCCACAAAAAAGAGACCCAGTACTTC,CASSSHPRDPPHKKETQYF
many,TRBJ2-7,-,TRBV11-2,TGTGCCAGCAGCTTAGTAGACGTGCAGTACTTC,CASSLVDVQYF
-,TRBJ2-5,-,TRBV29-1,TGCAGCGTTGGCGGGATAAAAGAGACCCAGTACTTC,CSVGGIKETQYF
few,TRBJ2-6,-,TRBV19,TGTGCCAGTAGTCCCTCGACGGGAATGGGCGGGGCCAACGTCCTGACTTTC,CASSPSTGMGGANVLTF
few,TRBJ2-5,TRBD1,TRBV5-1,TGCGCCAGCAGCTCGACCGGGACAGGGGATGAGACCCAGTACTTC,CASSSTGTGDETQYF
few,TRBJ2-3,-,TRBV28,TGTGCCAGCAGTTTAATTCCCGGGAGCGGCACAGATACGCAGTATTTT,CASSLIPGSGTDTQYF
few,TRBJ2-5,-,TRBV6-9,TGTGCCAGCAGTTACGGTGCGGTGGCCCAAGAGACCCAGTACTTC,CASSYGAVAQETQYF
many,TRBJ1-5,TRBD1,TRBV7-2,TGTGCCAGCAGCTTCACCGGACAGGATGCTCAGCCCCAGCATTTT,CASSFTGQDAQPQHF
many,TRBJ2-1,TRBD2,TRBV12-5,TGTGCTAGTGGTTTGGTACCCTCGGAACTAGCGGCTAATGAGCAGTTCTTC,CASGLVPSELAANEQFF
many,TRBJ2-5,-,TRBV12-3/TRBV12-4,TGTGCCAGCAGTTTAGGAGGCAGGGGTCAAGAGACCCAGTACTTC,CASSLGGRGQETQYF
many,TRBJ2-2,-,TRBV7-7,TGTGCCAGCAGCTTCAGCGGGAACACCGGGGAGCTGTTTTTT,CASSFSGNTGELFF
few,TRBJ1-1,-,TRBV27,TGTGCCAGCAGGGAAGTCATGAACACTGAAGCTTTCTTT,CASREVMNTEAFF
many,TRBJ1-5,-,TRBV30,TGTGCCTGGAGTGTTGGTAAGAATCAGCCCCAGCATTTT,CAWSVGKNQPQHF
-,TRBJ2-3,TRBD1,TRBV28,TGTGCCAGCAGTTTCAGCCAGGGGGATACAGATACGCAGTATTTT,CASSFSQGDTDTQYF
many,TRBJ2-2,-,TRBV3-2,TGTGCCAGCAGCCAAGGGGGCCCTAACACCGGGGAGCTGTTTTTT,CASSQGGPNTGELFF
few,TRBJ2-7,TRBD1,TRBV3-1,TGTGCCAGCAGCCCCGGGACAGGGAACAGCTACGAGCAGTACTTC,CASSPGTGNSYEQYF
-,TRBJ2-2,-,TRBV29-1,TGCAGCGTCACGACGGTGAACACCGGGGAGCTGTTTTTT,CSVTTVNTGELFF
few,TRBJ1-1,-,TRBV19,TGTGCCAGTAGTCCTGGACCGGTCATGAACACTGAAGCTTTCTTT,CASSPGPVMNTEAFF
-,TRBJ1-5,TRBD1,TRBV7-9,TGTGCCAGCAGCTCCGGGACAGGGAGTCAGCCCCAGCATTTT,CASSSGTGSQPQHF
-,TRBJ2-6,-,TRBV6-1,TGTGCCAGCTCAATGACGGAGTCTGGGGCCAACGTCCTGACTTTC,CASSMTESGANVLTF
-,TRBJ1-4,TRBD1,TRBV6-1,TGTGCCAGCAGCCGGACAGGTGGGAATGAAAAACTGTTTTTT,CASSRTGGNEKLFF
many,TRBJ1-2,TRBD1,TRBV12-3/TRBV12-4,TGTGCCAGCAGCCCGGGACAGGGTTATAGCTACACCTTC,CASSPGQGYSYTF
-,TRBJ1-5,-,TRBV6-2/TRBV6-3,TGTGCCAGCAGTTACACCAGGGTCGGCAATCAGCCCCAGCATTTT,CASSYTRVGNQPQHF
few,TRBJ2-2,-,TRBV9,TGTGCCAGCACCCGGGAAGGCGTTACCGGGGAGCTGTTTTTT,CASTREGVTGELFF
many,TRBJ2-5,-,TRBV20-1,TGCAGTGCTAGGGCCCAAGAGACCCAGTACTTC,CSARAQETQYF
many,TRBJ1-1,TRBD1,TRBV28,TGTGCCAGCAGTTTTTCCACAGGGGACCTGAACACTGAAGCTTTCTTT,CASSFSTGDLNTEAFF
many,TRBJ1-1,-,TRBV28,TGTGCCAGCAAGTATAACACTGAAGCTTTCTTT,CASKYNTEAFF
-,TRBJ1-3,-,TRBV29-1,TGCAGCGTTGAATGGGTTCCCTCAGGCTCTGGAAACACCATATATTTT,CSVEWVPSGSGNTIYF
few,TRBJ2-7,-,TRBV5-1,TGCGCCAGCAGCTTAAGGTCAGCCGGATACGAGCAGTACTTC,CASSLRSAGYEQYF
few,TRBJ1-3,-,TRBV29-1,TGCAGCGGAGGACAGGGAAACACCATATATTTT,CSGGQGNTIYF
-,TRBJ2-1,-,TRBV28,TGTGCCAGCAGTCTCTTAGGGGGTAATGAGCAGTTCTTC,CASSLLGGNEQFF
few,TRBJ2-7,TRBD1,TRBV3-1,TGTGCCAGCAGCCAAGAGACGACAGGGGGCTACGCCTACGAGCAGTACTTC,CASSQETTGGYAYEQYF
many,TRBJ1-4,-,TRBV28,TGTGCCAGCACGAGACAGCCTAATGAAAAACTGTTTTTT,CASTRQPNEKLFF
-,TRBJ2-7,TRBD1,TRBV10-3,TGTGCCACGAGACAGGGCCCCTACGAGCAGTACTTC,CATRQGPYEQYF
-,TRBJ1-2,TRBD1,TRBV12-3/TRBV12-4,TGTGCCAGCAGCCCGACAGGGCCCTATGGCTACACCTTC,CASSPTGPYGYTF
-,TRBJ2-7,TRBD2,TRBV20-1,TGCAGTGCTAGAACCAGGACTAGCGGCGACGAGCAGTACTTC,CSARTRTSGDEQYF
-,TRBJ2-7,-,TRBV30,TGTGCCTGGAGCCCCATAGGGGGACAGGCCCAGCGGGACAAGGACGAGCAGTACTTC,CAWSPIGGQAQRDKDEQYF
many,TRBJ1-5,-,TRBV28,TGTGCCAGCTGCCCGGGACCCGGAGGCAATCAGCCCCAGCATTTT,CASCPGPGGNQPQHF
-,TRBJ1-1,-,TRBV11-3,TGCGCCAGCAGCTACACGGACGGACCTGAAGCTTTCTTT,CASSYTDGPEAFF
many,TRBJ2-7,TRBD1,TRBV9,TGTGCCAGCAGCGTAACCGGGACAGGTTTCTACGAGCAGTACTTC,CASSVTGTGFYEQYF
many,TRBJ1-2,-,TRBV11-2,TGTGCCAGCAGCTTTATGGAGCCGAGATATGGCTACACCTTC,CASSFMEPRYGYTF
-,TRBJ1-2,-,TRBV12-3/TRBV12-4,TGTGCCAGCACCCAAACTCCTCCCTATGGCTACACCTTC,CASTQTPPYGYTF
many,TRBJ1-4,-,TRBV18,TGTGCCAGCTCATCCAATGAAGGTGCAACTAATGAAAAACTGTTTTTT,CASSSNEGATNEKLFF
-,TRBJ1-3,-,TRBV4-3,TGCGCCAGCAGCCAAAGTGCAGGGTTCCACTTCTCTGGAAACACCATATATTTT,CASSQSAGFHFSGNTIYF